A selection of T cell receptor beta chains follows, all from one sample in a study of cytomegalovirus exposure and HLA in healthy donors. Clones were read by immunoSEQ multiplex PCR, and TCRdb kept only the in-frame ones, dropping some. The repertoire table contains about 210,000 clones. The sample was PBMCs. The receptors were gathered from a woman in her twenties or thirties in good health and CMV-seropositive. The CDR3 runs from the conserved cysteine through the conserved F or W. D genes are given only for firm matches.

V gene: TRBV4-3; J gene: TRBJ1-2; D gene: -; CDR3 protein: CASSQGTGLFYGYTF; CDR3 DNA: TGCGCCAGCAGCCAGGGAACAGGGCTCTTCTATGGCTACACCTTC
V gene: TRBV6-1; J gene: TRBJ1-3; D gene: TRBD1; CDR3 protein: CASNTGQGLNTIYF; CDR3 DNA: TGTGCCAGCAACACCGGACAGGGTTTGAACACCATATATTTT
V gene: TRBV6-5; J gene: TRBJ2-2; D gene: -; CDR3 protein: CASSYRGLFFTELFF; CDR3 DNA: TGTGCCAGCAGTTACCGCGGCCTGTTTTTCACGGAGCTGTTTTTT
V gene: TRBV5-5; J gene: TRBJ2-2; D gene: TRBD2; CDR3 protein: CASSLLPNGGANTGELFF; CDR3 DNA: TGTGCCAGCAGCTTGCTCCCCAACGGGGGGGCTAACACCGGGGAGCTGTTTTTT
V gene: TRBV7-9; J gene: TRBJ2-1; D gene: TRBD1; CDR3 protein: CASSLPPGTGVNEQFF; CDR3 DNA: TGTGCCAGCAGCTTACCCCCGGGGACAGGGGTAAATGAGCAGTTCTTC
V gene: TRBV18; J gene: TRBJ2-2; D gene: -; CDR3 protein: CASPSGAANTGELFF; CDR3 DNA: TGTGCCAGCCCATCGGGAGCAGCGAACACCGGGGAGCTGTTTTTT
V gene: TRBV6-1; J gene: TRBJ2-7; D gene: TRBD2; CDR3 protein: CASTPGLAVPYEQYF; CDR3 DNA: TGTGCCAGCACTCCGGGACTAGCGGTTCCCTACGAGCAGTACTTC
V gene: TRBV10-1; J gene: TRBJ1-1; D gene: TRBD1; CDR3 protein: CASSVDRGTEAFF; CDR3 DNA: TGCGCCAGCAGTGTCGACAGGGGGACTGAAGCTTTCTTT
V gene: TRBV6-1; J gene: TRBJ1-5; D gene: TRBD1; CDR3 protein: CASRIPGQVSQPQHF; CDR3 DNA: TGTGCCAGCAGAATACCGGGACAGGTGTCTCAGCCCCAGCATTTT
V gene: TRBV29-1; J gene: TRBJ2-3; D gene: -; CDR3 protein: CSVEGSGWGHDTQCF; CDR3 DNA: TGCAGCGTTGAAGGTAGCGGCTGGGGCCATGATACGCAGTGTTTT
V gene: TRBV19; J gene: TRBJ1-2; D gene: TRBD1; CDR3 protein: CASRGTGGVYGYTF; CDR3 DNA: TGTGCCAGTAGAGGGACAGGGGGAGTCTATGGCTACACCTTC
V gene: TRBV2; J gene: TRBJ1-2; D gene: -; CDR3 protein: CASNRAGGYTF; CDR3 DNA: TGTGCCAGCAACAGGGCGGGTGGCTACACCTTC
V gene: TRBV12-5; J gene: TRBJ1-4; D gene: -; CDR3 protein: CASGRGGRFEKLFF; CDR3 DNA: TGTGCTAGTGGTAGAGGCGGAAGGTTCGAAAAACTGTTTTTT
V gene: TRBV25-1; J gene: TRBJ2-3; D gene: -; CDR3 protein: CASSPDSNTDTQYF; CDR3 DNA: TGTGCCAGCAGCCCCGACTCGAACACAGATACGCAGTATTTT
V gene: TRBV5-1; J gene: TRBJ1-5; D gene: TRBD1; CDR3 protein: CASSLDLRQGGYQPQHF; CDR3 DNA: TGCGCCAGCAGCTTGGATCTGAGGCAGGGGGGATATCAGCCCCAGCATTTT
V gene: TRBV10-1; J gene: TRBJ2-5; D gene: -; CDR3 protein: CASSEVGWETQYF; CDR3 DNA: TGCGCCAGCAGTGAGGTTGGCTGGGAGACCCAGTACTTC
V gene: TRBV11-2; J gene: TRBJ1-5; D gene: -; CDR3 protein: CASSLLRGEGNQPQHF; CDR3 DNA: TGTGCCAGCAGCTTATTGAGAGGGGAGGGCAATCAGCCCCAGCATTTT
V gene: TRBV21-1; J gene: TRBJ2-7; D gene: -; CDR3 protein: CASSKDGTGRSDEQYF; CDR3 DNA: TGTGCCAGCAGCAAAGATGGGACAGGCCGCTCCGACGAGCAGTACTTC
V gene: TRBV9; J gene: TRBJ2-2; D gene: TRBD2; CDR3 protein: CASGTLGGAPSTGELFF; CDR3 DNA: TGTGCCAGCGGAACCTTGGGAGGGGCACCTTCCACCGGGGAGCTGTTTTTT
V gene: TRBV10-2; J gene: TRBJ2-7; D gene: TRBD2; CDR3 protein: CASSGGTSGSWYEQYF; CDR3 DNA: TGCGCCAGCAGTGGTGGGACTAGCGGGAGTTGGTACGAGCAGTACTTC
V gene: TRBV5-4; J gene: TRBJ2-2; D gene: TRBD2; CDR3 protein: CASNLAGSSGSPGELFF; CDR3 DNA: TGTGCCAGCAACCTGGCCGGGTCTAGCGGGAGCCCCGGGGAGCTGTTTTTT
V gene: TRBV27; J gene: TRBJ2-1; D gene: TRBD1; CDR3 protein: CASSTPGQGLNEQFF; CDR3 DNA: TGTGCCAGCAGTACCCCGGGACAGGGTCTCAATGAGCAGTTCTTC
V gene: TRBV5-6; J gene: TRBJ1-4; D gene: TRBD1; CDR3 protein: CASSLVGTGGEKLFF; CDR3 DNA: TGTGCCAGCAGCTTGGTTGGGACAGGGGGTGAAAAACTGTTTTTT
V gene: TRBV6-1; J gene: TRBJ1-1; D gene: -; CDR3 protein: CASSELQGSRNTEAFF; CDR3 DNA: TGTGCCAGCAGTGAGCTTCAGGGGAGTCGGAACACTGAAGCTTTCTTT
V gene: TRBV15; J gene: TRBJ2-7; D gene: -; CDR3 protein: CATSRDGRGGAPYEQYF; CDR3 DNA: TGTGCCACCAGCAGAGACGGGAGAGGTGGAGCCCCCTACGAGCAGTACTTC
V gene: TRBV9; J gene: TRBJ2-7; D gene: -; CDR3 protein: CASSSSGYEQYF; CDR3 DNA: TGTGCCAGCAGCTCAAGCGGTTACGAGCAGTACTTC
V gene: TRBV27; J gene: TRBJ1-5; D gene: -; CDR3 protein: CASSPWQDQPQHF; CDR3 DNA: TGTGCCAGCAGCCCATGGCAGGATCAGCCCCAGCATTTT
V gene: TRBV7-2; J gene: TRBJ2-3; D gene: -; CDR3 protein: CASSLDSYRDTQYF; CDR3 DNA: TGTGCCAGCAGCTTAGATTCCTATCGAGATACGCAGTATTTT
V gene: TRBV2; J gene: TRBJ1-3; D gene: -; CDR3 protein: CASRFDIRLGNTIYF; CDR3 DNA: TGTGCCAGCAGGTTCGACATCCGGTTGGGAAACACCATATATTTT
V gene: TRBV4-1; J gene: TRBJ2-7; D gene: TRBD2; CDR3 protein: CASSQDSLGGAYEQYF; CDR3 DNA: TGCGCCAGCAGCCAAGATAGCCTCGGGGGGGCCTACGAGCAGTACTTC
V gene: TRBV6-5; J gene: TRBJ2-3; D gene: -; CDR3 protein: CASSNWDWQDTQYF; CDR3 DNA: TGTGCCAGCAGTAACTGGGACTGGCAGGATACGCAGTATTTT
V gene: TRBV6-5; J gene: TRBJ1-2; D gene: -; CDR3 protein: CASSYSRAVLRGYTF; CDR3 DNA: TGTGCCAGCAGTTACTCGAGAGCAGTCTTGCGGGGCTACACCTTC